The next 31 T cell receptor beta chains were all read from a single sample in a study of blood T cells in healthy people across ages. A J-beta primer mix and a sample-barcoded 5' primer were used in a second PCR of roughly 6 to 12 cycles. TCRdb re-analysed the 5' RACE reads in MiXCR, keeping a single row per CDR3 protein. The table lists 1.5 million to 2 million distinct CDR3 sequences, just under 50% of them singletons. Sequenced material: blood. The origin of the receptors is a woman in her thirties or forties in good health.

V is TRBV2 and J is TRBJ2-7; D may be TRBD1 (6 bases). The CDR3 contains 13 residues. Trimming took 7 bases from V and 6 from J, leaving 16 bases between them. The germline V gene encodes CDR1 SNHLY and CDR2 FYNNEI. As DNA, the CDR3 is TGTGCCAGCACCCGGACAGAAGTGGGCGAGCAGTACTTC. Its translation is CASTRTEVGEQYF.

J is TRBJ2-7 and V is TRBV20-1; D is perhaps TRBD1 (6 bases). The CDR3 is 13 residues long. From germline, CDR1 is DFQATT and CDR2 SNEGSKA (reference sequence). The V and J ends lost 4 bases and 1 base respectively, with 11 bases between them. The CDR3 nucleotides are TGCAGTGCTAAGGGGCAGGGGTCCTACGAGCAGTACTTC. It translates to CSAKGQGSYEQYF.

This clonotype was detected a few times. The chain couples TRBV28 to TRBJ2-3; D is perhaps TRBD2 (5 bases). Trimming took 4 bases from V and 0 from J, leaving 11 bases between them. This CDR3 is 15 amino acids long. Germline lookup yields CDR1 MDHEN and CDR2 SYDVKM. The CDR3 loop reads CASSSVAPSTDTQYF. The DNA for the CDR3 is TGTGCCAGCAGTTCCGTAGCGCCTAGCACAGATACGCAGTATTTT. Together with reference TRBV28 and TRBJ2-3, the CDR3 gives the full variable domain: DVKVTQSSRYLVKRTGEKVFLECVQDMDHENMFWYRQDPGLGLRLIYFSYDVKMKEKGDIPEGYSVSREKKERFSLILESASTNQTSMYLCASSSVAPSTDTQYFGPGTRLTVL.

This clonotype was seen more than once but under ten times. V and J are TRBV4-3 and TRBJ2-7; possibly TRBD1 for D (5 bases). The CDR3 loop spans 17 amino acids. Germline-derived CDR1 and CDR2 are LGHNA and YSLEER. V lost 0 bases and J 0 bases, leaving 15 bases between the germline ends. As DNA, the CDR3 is TGCGCCAGCAGCCAAGATCTGGTAGGGGCGAGCTCCTACGAGCAGTACTTC. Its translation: CASSQDLVGASSYEQYF.

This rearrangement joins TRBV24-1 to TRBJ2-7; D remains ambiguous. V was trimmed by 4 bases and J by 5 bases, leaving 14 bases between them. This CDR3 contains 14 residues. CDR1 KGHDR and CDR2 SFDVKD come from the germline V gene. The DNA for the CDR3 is TGTGCCACCAGTGACCCGTCGAGAGGTCACGAGCAGTACTTC. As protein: CATSDPSRGHEQYF.

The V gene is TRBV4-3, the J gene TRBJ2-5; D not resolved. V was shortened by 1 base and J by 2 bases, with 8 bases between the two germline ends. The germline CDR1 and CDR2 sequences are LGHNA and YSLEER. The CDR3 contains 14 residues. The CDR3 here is CASSQGPWQETQYF. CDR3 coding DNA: TGCGCCAGCAGCCAAGGACCATGGCAAGAGACCCAGTACTTC.

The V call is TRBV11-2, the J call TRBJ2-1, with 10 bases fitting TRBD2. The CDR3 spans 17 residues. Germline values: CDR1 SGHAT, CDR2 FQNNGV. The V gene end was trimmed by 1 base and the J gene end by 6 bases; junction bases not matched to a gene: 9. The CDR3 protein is CASSLAAWLAGANEQFF. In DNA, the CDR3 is TGTGCCAGCAGCTTAGCCGCATGGCTAGCGGGGGCCAATGAGCAGTTCTTC. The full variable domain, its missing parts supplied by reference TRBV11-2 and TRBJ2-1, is EAGVAQSPRYKIIEKRQSVAFWCNPISGHATLYWYQQILGQGPKLLIQFQNNGVVDDSQLPKDRFSAERLKGVDSTLKIQPAKLEDSAVYLCASSLAAWLAGANEQFFGPGTRLTVL.

CDR3 nucleotides: TGCAGTGCCAAGCGATCAACTAATGAAAAACTGTTTTTT. The encoded protein is CSAKRSTNEKLFF. This sequence joins TRBV20-1 and TRBJ1-4; D remains ambiguous. The CDR3 is 13 amino acids. Deletions cut 6 bases from V and 0 bases from J, with 8 bases between. The V gene's germline CDR1 is DFQATT and CDR2 SNEGSKA (reference sequence).

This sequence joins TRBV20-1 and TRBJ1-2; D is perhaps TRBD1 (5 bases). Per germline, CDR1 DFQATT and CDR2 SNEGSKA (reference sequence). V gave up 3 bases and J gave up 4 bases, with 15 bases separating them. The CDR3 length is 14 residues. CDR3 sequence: CSASDLGRGYGYTF. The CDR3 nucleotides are TGCAGTGCTAGTGATTTGGGACGTGGCTATGGCTACACCTTC.

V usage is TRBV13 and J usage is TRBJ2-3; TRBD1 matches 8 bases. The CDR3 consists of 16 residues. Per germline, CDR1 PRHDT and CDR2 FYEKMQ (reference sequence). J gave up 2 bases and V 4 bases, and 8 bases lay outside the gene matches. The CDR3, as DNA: TGTGCCAGCAGCTCAGTCCTGGACAGGGACACAGATACGCAGTATTTT. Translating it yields CASSSVLDRDTDTQYF.

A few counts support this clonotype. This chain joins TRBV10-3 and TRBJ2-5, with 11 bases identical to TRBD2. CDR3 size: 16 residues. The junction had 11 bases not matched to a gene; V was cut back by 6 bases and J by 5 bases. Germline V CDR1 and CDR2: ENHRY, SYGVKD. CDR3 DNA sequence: TGTGCCATCAGCCTGACTAGCGGGACCGATTCGGAGACCCAGTACTTC. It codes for CAISLTSGTDSETQYF.

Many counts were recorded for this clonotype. The CDR3, as DNA: TGTGCCAGCAGCAGCGGGAGCAGCACAGATACGCAGTATTTT. Translated: CASSSGSSTDTQYF. The V and J genes are TRBV12-3 or TRBV12-4 and TRBJ2-3, with 8 bases that match TRBD2. The CDR3 sequence is 14 residues long. The J segment lost 0 bases and the V segment lost 6 bases, leaving 2 bases of the junction unmatched.

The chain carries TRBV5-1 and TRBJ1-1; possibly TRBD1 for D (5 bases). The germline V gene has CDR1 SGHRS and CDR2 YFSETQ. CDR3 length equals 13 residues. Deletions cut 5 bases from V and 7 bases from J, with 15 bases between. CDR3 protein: CASRGVIADEAFF. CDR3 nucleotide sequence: TGCGCCAGCAGGGGGGTTATTGCCGATGAAGCTTTCTTT.

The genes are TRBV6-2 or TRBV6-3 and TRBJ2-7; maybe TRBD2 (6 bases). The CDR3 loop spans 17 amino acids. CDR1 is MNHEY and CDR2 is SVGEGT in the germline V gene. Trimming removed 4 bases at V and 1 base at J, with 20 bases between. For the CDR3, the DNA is TGTGCCAGCAGTTCCCTCAATGGGCGGAGGGGATCCTACGAGCAGTACTTC. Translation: CASSSLNGRRGSYEQYF.

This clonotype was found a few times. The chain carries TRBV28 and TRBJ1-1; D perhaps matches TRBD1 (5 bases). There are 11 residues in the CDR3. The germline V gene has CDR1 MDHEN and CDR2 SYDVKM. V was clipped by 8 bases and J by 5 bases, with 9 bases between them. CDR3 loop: CASRRGTEAFF. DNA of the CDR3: TGTGCCAGCCGACGGGGGACTGAAGCTTTCTTT.

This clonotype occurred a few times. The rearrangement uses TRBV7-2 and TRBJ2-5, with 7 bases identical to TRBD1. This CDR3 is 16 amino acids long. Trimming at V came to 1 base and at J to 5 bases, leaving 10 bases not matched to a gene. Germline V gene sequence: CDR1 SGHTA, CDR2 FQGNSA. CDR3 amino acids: CASSLETTGVVETQYF. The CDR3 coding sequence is TGTGCCAGCAGCTTAGAGACAACAGGGGTGGTGGAGACCCAGTACTTC.

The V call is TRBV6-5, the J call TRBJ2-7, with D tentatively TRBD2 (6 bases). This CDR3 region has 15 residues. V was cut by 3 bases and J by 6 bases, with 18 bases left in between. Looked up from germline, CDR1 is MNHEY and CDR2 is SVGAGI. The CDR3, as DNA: TGTGCCAGCAGTTATGGCGGGACTCACCAGAGCGAGCAGTACTTC. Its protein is CASSYGGTHQSEQYF.

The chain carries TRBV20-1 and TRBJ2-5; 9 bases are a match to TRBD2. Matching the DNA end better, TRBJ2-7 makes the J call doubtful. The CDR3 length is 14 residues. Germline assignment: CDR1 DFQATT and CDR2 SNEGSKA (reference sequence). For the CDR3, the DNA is TGCAGTGCTCCTAGCGGGACGGTCTTCCACGAGCAGTACTTC. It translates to CSAPSGTVFHEQYF.

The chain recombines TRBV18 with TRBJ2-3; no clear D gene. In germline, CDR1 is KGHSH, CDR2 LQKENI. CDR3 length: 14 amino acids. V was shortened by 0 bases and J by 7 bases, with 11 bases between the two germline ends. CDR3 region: CASSPPVSSHTQYF. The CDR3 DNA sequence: TGTGCCAGCTCACCACCTGTGTCCAGCCATACGCAGTATTTT.

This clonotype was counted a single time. The CDR3 coding sequence is TGCAGTGCGCGTACTTATTCGGGGGGGAACGAGCAGTACTTC. The encoded protein is CSARTYSGGNEQYF. The gene calls are TRBV20-1 and TRBJ2-7, with 8 bases matching TRBD2. The CDR3 runs to 14 residues. The J segment lost 5 bases and the V segment lost 6 bases, leaving 12 bases of the junction unmatched. Germline V gene lookup returns CDR1 DFQATT and CDR2 SNEGSKA (reference sequence).

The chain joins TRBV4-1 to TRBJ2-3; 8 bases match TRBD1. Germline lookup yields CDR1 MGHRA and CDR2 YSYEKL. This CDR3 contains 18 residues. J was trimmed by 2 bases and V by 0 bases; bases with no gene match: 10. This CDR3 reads CASSQDRSGQGITDTQYF. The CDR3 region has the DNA TGCGCCAGCAGCCAAGATCGAAGTGGACAGGGAATCACAGATACGCAGTATTTT.

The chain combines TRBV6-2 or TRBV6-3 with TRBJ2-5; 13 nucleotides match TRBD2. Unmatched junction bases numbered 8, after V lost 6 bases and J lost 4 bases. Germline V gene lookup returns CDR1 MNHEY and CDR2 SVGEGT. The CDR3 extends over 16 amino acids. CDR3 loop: CASSQLRLAGGETQYF. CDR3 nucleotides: TGTGCCAGCAGCCAACTCCGACTAGCGGGGGGAGAGACCCAGTACTTC.

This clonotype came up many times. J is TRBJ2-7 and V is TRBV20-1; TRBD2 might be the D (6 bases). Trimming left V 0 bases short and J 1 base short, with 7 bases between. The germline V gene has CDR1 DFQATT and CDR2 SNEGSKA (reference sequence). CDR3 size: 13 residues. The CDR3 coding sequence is TGCAGTGCTAGAGAGCGGGGTTCCTACGAGCAGTACTTC. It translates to CSARERGSYEQYF.

The CDR3 DNA follows: TGCGCCAGCAGCTTGATGTCAGAAGAGACCCAGTACTTC. Translation gives CASSLMSEETQYF. The chain recombines TRBV5-1 with TRBJ2-7; D unresolved. The tail of the sequence fits TRBJ2-5 better, so the J call may be wrong. This CDR3 contains 13 residues. Germline V gene sequence: CDR1 SGHRS, CDR2 YFSETQ.

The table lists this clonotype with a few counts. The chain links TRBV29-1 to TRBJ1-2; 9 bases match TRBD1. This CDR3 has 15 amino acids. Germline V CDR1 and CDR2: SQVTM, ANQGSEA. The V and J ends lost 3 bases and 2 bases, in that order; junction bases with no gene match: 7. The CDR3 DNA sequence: TGCAGCGTTGATGACAGGGGGAGAAGGAACTATGGCTACACCTTC. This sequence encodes CSVDDRGRRNYGYTF.

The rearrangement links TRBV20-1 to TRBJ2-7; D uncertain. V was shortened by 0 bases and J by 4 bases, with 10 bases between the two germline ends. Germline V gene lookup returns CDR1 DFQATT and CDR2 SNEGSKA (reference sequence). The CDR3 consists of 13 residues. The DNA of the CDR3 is TGCAGTGCTAGAGATCGGATGAAATACGAGCAGTACTTC. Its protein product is CSARDRMKYEQYF.

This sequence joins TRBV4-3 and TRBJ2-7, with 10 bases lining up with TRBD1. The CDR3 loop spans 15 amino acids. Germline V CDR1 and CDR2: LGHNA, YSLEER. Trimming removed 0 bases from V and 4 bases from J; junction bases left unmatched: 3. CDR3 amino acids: CASSQEPGQGYEQYF. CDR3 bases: TGCGCCAGCAGCCAAGAGCCGGGACAGGGGTACGAGCAGTACTTC.

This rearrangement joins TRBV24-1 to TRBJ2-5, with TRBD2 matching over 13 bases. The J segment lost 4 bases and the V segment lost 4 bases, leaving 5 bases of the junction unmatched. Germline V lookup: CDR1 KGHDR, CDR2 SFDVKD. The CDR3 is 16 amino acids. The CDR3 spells CATSDIGLAGAETQYF. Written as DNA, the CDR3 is TGTGCCACCAGTGACATCGGACTAGCGGGGGCAGAGACCCAGTACTTC.

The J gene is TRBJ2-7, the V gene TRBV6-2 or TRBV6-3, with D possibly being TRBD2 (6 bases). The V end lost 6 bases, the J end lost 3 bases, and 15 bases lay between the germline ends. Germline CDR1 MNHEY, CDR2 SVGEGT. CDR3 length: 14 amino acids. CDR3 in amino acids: CASSSGGANYEQYF. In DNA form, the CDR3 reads TGTGCCAGCAGCTCGGGCGGGGCAAACTACGAGCAGTACTTC.

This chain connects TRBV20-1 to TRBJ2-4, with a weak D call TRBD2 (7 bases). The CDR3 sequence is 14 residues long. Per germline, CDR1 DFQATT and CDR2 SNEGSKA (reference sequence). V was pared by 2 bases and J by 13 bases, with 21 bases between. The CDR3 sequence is CSARFESGAREQYF. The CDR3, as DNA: TGCAGTGCTAGATTCGAGTCGGGGGCGCGGGAGCAGTACTTC.

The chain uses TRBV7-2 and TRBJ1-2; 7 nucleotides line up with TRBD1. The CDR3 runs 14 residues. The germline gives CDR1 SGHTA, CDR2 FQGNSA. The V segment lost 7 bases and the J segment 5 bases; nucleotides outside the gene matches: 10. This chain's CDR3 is CASTSGGRRYGYTF. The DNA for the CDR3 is TGTGCCAGCACCTCAGGGGGGCGACGGTATGGCTACACCTTC.